This note documents a single T cell receptor (beta chain) sequence. Its specificity is unknown. The entry originates in a study of T-cell reconstitution after alpha-beta-depleted transplantation in children. Preparation of the TCRbeta library involved a method that used unique molecular identifiers. MiXCR, run by TCRdb on the PCR reads, gives a single entry per CDR3 protein. This sample yields about 980,000 distinct CDR3 sequences, of which about 29% are seen a single time; around 30% belongs to the top ten. V dropped 7 bases and J dropped 0 bases, with 4 bases sitting between them. Germline assignment: CDR1 SNHLY and CDR2 FYNNEI. The CDR3 has 12 amino acids. Study-wide findings and caveats: T-cell numbers and diversity, one year after transplant, stemmed largely from T cells that were newly produced. Alpha-beta T cells about two months after transplant reportedly derived from several hundred expanded graft clones.

The receptor was derived from a boy younger than two who had a stem cell transplant for SCID, so the T cells may come from the graft donor. The source was PBMCs, mostly from graft donor cells, collected 360 days after TCRalphabeta/CD19-depleted stem cell transplant. The V gene is TRBV2, the J gene TRBJ1-5; D call uncertain. The CDR3 nucleotides are TGTGCCAGCAAGGGTAGCAATCAGCCCCAGCATTTT. It encodes CASKGSNQPQHF.